A selection of T cell receptor beta chains follows, all from one sample in a study of cytomegalovirus exposure and HLA in healthy donors. Assay: immunoSEQ multiplex PCR; the TCRdb copy retains only in-frame clones and omits some. Of 110,000 to 150,000 clones listed, almost 80% are singletons. The sequenced sample was PBMCs. The receptors were sampled from a woman in her 30s in good health and CMV-seronegative. Each CDR3 is given with its conserved first and last residue.

V	J	CDR3
TRBV12-5	TRBJ2-3	CASGKGTGPFSTDTQYF
TRBV5-4	TRBJ2-3	CASSEGQGAIFLADTQYF
TRBV5-1	TRBJ2-6	CASSTGGTGANVLTF
TRBV4-1	TRBJ1-1	CASRTRLNTEAFF
TRBV5-1	TRBJ2-1	CASSWTSGGSSSYNEQFF
TRBV27	TRBJ2-2	CASSPGLAGGVTGELFF
TRBV7-2	TRBJ2-7	CASSLRLAGPYEQYF
TRBV25-1	TRBJ1-4	CASMSTGNEKLFF
TRBV30	TRBJ1-1	CAWSVQGPGGAEAFF
TRBV10-3	TRBJ1-5	CAIRTGDDQPQHF
TRBV9	TRBJ1-1	CASSEGVRNTEAFF
TRBV6-5	TRBJ1-3	CASRGAGGYTIYF
TRBV11-2	NA	CASSPQGAYEQYF
TRBV4-1	TRBJ2-2	CASTRTGTSTGELFF
TRBV6-5	TRBJ1-4	CATPLHRETNEKLFF
TRBV6-6	TRBJ2-1	CASSYSRQGGEQFF
TRBV6-6	TRBJ2-5	CASSYPQGKGQETQYF
TRBV5-4	TRBJ2-5	CASSLAGSQETQYF
TRBV5-4	TRBJ2-1	CASSLDSGRGRPSANEQFF
TRBV5-1	TRBJ2-3	CASSIGTLGTDTQYF
TRBV6-6	TRBJ1-6	CASSADSLYNSPLHF
TRBV2	TRBJ2-1	CATSRGYNEQFF
TRBV19	TRBJ2-3	CASSIGLASTDTQYF
TRBV9	TRBJ1-2	CASSALQGANNYGYTF
TRBV2	TRBJ2-1	CASKEGAGRISYNEQFF
TRBV10-1	TRBJ2-7	CASLHRAREQYF
TRBV9	TRBJ2-2	CASSVVPPGLNTGELFF
TRBV5-4	TRBJ2-2	CASSTGAGNTGELFF
TRBV18	TRBJ2-7	CASSPTSGASYEQYF
TRBV30	TRBJ1-1	CAWSEGLEAFF
TRBV30	TRBJ1-2	CAWSSRYYTF
TRBV6-6	TRBJ2-1	CASSRDRGRRDEQFF
TRBV6-5	TRBJ1-1	CASRTDRQDTEAFF
TRBV29-1	TRBJ1-1	CSVEWGRGGTEAFF
TRBV25-1	TRBJ1-5	CASSLGRGNQPQHF
TRBV29-1	TRBJ2-7	CSAKGGTEQYF